This passage covers 5 T cell receptor beta chains from one sample sequenced in a study of radiation and T cells in renal cell carcinoma. The table came from immunoSEQ multiplex PCR; TCRdb's copy has only in-frame clones and leaves some out. Here the sample spans about 150,000 clones, about 85% being singletons. The time point is: baseline pretreatment blood. Treatment specified: 15 Gy SBRT to primary tumor, nephrectomy 4 weeks later. Sample: blood, taken from a patient whose treatment included radiotherapy and nephrectomy. The source of these receptors is a woman between 70 and 85 years old with renal cell carcinoma.

This chain links TRBV7-2 with TRBJ1-4; D unresolved. The CDR3 is made up of 17 amino acids. With 2 bases removed from V and 2 bases from J, the gap between germline ends came to 15 bases. Germline assignment: CDR1 SGHTA and CDR2 FQGNSA. This CDR3 reads CASSLINMRATNEKLFF. CDR3 sequence (DNA): TGTGCCAGCAGCTTAATTAATATGAGGGCTACTAATGAAAAACTGTTTTTT. Looking up the rest from reference TRBV7-2 and TRBJ1-4 gives the full variable domain: GAGVSQSPSNKVTEKGKDVELRCDPISGHTALYWYRQSLGQGLEFLIYFQGNSAPDKSGLPSDRFSAERTGGSVSTLTIQRTQQEDSAVYLCASSLINMRATNEKLFFGSGTQLSVL.

This clone was observed a few times. V usage is TRBV5-4 and J usage is TRBJ1-1; tentative D call: TRBD1 (5 bases). The V end lost 0 bases, the J end lost 5 bases, and 14 bases lay between the germline ends. Germline loops: CDR1 SGHNT, CDR2 YYREEE (reference sequence). This CDR3 region has 15 residues. The CDR3 region has the DNA TGTGCCAGCAGCTTGGCCGAAAGGGGAGGGACTGAAGCTTTCTTT. Its translation: CASSLAERGGTEAFF.

The chain uses TRBV19 and TRBJ2-5, with 7 bases identical to TRBD1. Per germline, CDR1 LNHDA and CDR2 SQIVND (reference sequence). Trimming took 4 bases from V and 5 from J; bases not matched to a gene: 4. The CDR3 spans 13 residues. CDR3 loop: CASSRSQGETQYF. The CDR3 nucleotides are TGTGCCAGTAGTAGATCACAGGGGGAGACCCAGTACTTC.

This clone appeared once. J is TRBJ1-2 and V is TRBV7-2, with TRBD1 as a possible D gene (5 bases). The CDR3 loop spans 13 amino acids. Trimming removed 5 bases at V and 0 bases at J, with 7 bases between. The germline V gene has CDR1 SGHTA and CDR2 FQGNSA. The CDR3 sequence: CASSRGTNYGYTF. CDR3 coding DNA: TGTGCCAGCAGCCGGGGCACTAACTATGGCTACACCTTC.

This clone was seen only a few times. V usage is TRBV29-1 and J usage is TRBJ2-7; D is unclear. The V gene's germline CDR1 is SQVTM and CDR2 ANQGSEA. The germline V and J ends were trimmed by 7 bases and 1 base, with 14 bases remaining between them. CDR3 length: 13 amino acids. CDR3 sequence (DNA): TGCAGCGCCTTTGGCTCCTATTCCTACGAGCAGTACTTC. Translated, it gives CSAFGSYSYEQYF.